Shown below are 29 T cell receptor beta chains from a single sample sequenced in a study of blood T cell repertoires in COVID-19. The table came from immunoSEQ multiplex PCR; TCRdb's copy has only in-frame clones and leaves some out. The table lists hundreds of thousands of clones, roughly 85% of them singletons. Sample: peripheral blood. The receptor source for this set is a woman aged 18-35 years with acute or convalescent COVID-19.

A single count supports this clone. The rearrangement uses TRBV30 and TRBJ2-7; the D gene is possibly TRBD2 (6 bases). This CDR3 is 13 amino acids long. Deletions cut 1 base from V and 3 bases from J, with 10 bases between. Germline V gene lookup returns CDR1 GTSNPN and CDR2 SVGIG (reference sequence). The CDR3 reads CAWSEGEDYEQYF. The CDR3 bases are TGTGCCTGGAGTGAAGGGGAGGACTACGAGCAGTACTTC.

The genes are TRBV28 and TRBJ1-5, with D unresolved. V lost 0 bases and J lost 7, with 13 bases in between. CDR3 length: 15 amino acids. Germline lookup yields CDR1 MDHEN and CDR2 SYDVKM. The DNA of the CDR3 is TGTGCCAGCAGTTTATGGGGCCCATCGTCCCAGCCCCAGCATTTT. Translating it yields CASSLWGPSSQPQHF. Together with reference TRBV28 and TRBJ1-5, the CDR3 gives the full variable domain: DVKVTQSSRYLVKRTGEKVFLECVQDMDHENMFWYRQDPGLGLRLIYFSYDVKMKEKGDIPEGYSVSREKKERFSLILESASTNQTSMYLCASSLWGPSSQPQHFGDGTRLSIL.

The genes are TRBV4-1 and TRBJ2-2; D ambiguous. Germline loops: CDR1 MGHRA, CDR2 YSYEKL. Trimming stripped 1 base from V and 1 base from J, with 13 bases between. The CDR3 runs to 17 residues. The chain's CDR3 is CASSQGGVLLNTGELFF. In DNA form, the CDR3 reads TGCGCCAGCAGCCAAGGCGGAGTCCTCTTGAACACCGGGGAGCTGTTTTTT.

V is TRBV9 and J is TRBJ1-2; D gene unclear. The germline V gene encodes CDR1 SGDLS and CDR2 YYNGEE. Trimming pared 4 bases from V and 4 bases from J, leaving 14 bases between. The CDR3 is made up of 14 amino acids. This chain's CDR3 is CASSPIEVLYGYTF. For the CDR3, the DNA is TGTGCCAGCAGCCCAATAGAGGTCCTCTATGGCTACACCTTC.

The chain employs TRBV3-1 (or the pseudogene TRBV3-2) and TRBJ2-3; 9 bases agree with TRBD2. V trimming: 1 base; J trimming: 1 base; junction bases outside the gene matches: 6. Germline V gives CDR1 LGHDT, CDR2 YNNKEL (reference sequence). This CDR3 has 17 residues. CDR3 sequence reads: CASSQARSSGGTDTQYF. CDR3 DNA sequence: TGTGCCAGCAGCCAAGCTAGGTCTAGCGGGGGCACAGATACGCAGTATTTT.

The chain employs TRBV5-6 and TRBJ2-7; no reliable D call. The germline V gene encodes CDR1 SGHDT and CDR2 YYEEEE. The CDR3 contains 13 residues. Trimming left V 3 bases short and J 4 bases short, with 11 bases between. CDR3 region: CASSSRLAYEQYF. CDR3 sequence (DNA): TGTGCCAGCAGCTCGAGGCTGGCGTACGAGCAGTACTTC.

V gene TRBV7-2 combines with J gene TRBJ2-5, with TRBD2 identical over 7 bases. CDR1 SGHTA and CDR2 FQGNSA come from the germline V gene. This CDR3 comprises 15 residues. The ends lost 4 bases at V and 3 bases at J; junction bases unmatched: 8. The chain's CDR3 is CASSSRWGGEETQYF. CDR3 DNA: TGTGCCAGCAGCTCCCGCTGGGGGGGTGAAGAGACCCAGTACTTC.

This CDR3 reads CASRQQTTNEKLFF. DNA of the CDR3: TGCGCCAGCAGACAACAAACAACTAATGAAAAACTGTTTTTT. The rearrangement links TRBV5-1 to TRBJ1-4; no clear D. Germline V gene data show CDR1 as SGHRS and CDR2 as YFSETQ. V was clipped by 5 bases and J by 0 bases, with 8 bases between them. The CDR3 contains 14 residues.

The gene calls are TRBV5-4 and TRBJ1-2; D is uncertain. Trimming took 3 bases from V and 4 from J, leaving 13 bases between them. The CDR3 length is 14 residues. The V gene's germline CDR1 is SGHNT and CDR2 YYREEE (reference sequence). In DNA form, the CDR3 reads TGTGCCAGCAGCTGGGAGGTGGCGGGCTATGGCTACACCTTC. This sequence encodes CASSWEVAGYGYTF.

This clone came up a few times. The chain uses TRBV7-8 and TRBJ1-1; 7 nucleotides agree with TRBD1. Looked up from germline, CDR1 is SGHVS and CDR2 is FQNEAQ. The CDR3 is 14 residues long. The V segment lost 4 bases and the J segment 1 base; nucleotides outside the gene matches: 3. CDR3 nucleotides: TGTGCCAGCAGCTCTGGGACAGAGAACACTGAAGCTTTCTTT. Encoded protein: CASSSGTENTEAFF.

The chain employs TRBV6-6 and TRBJ2-5, with 11 positions matching TRBD2. CDR1 and CDR2 (germline): MNHNY, SVGAGI (reference sequence). The length of the CDR3 is 15 residues. Trimming cost V 6 bases and J 2 bases; bases outside gene matches: 5. The CDR3 DNA sequence: TGTGCCAGCAGACTCAGACTAGCGGGACAAGAGACCCAGTACTTC. Protein sequence: CASRLRLAGQETQYF.

This rearrangement joins TRBV7-2 to TRBJ1-1, with 7 nucleotides matching TRBD1. This CDR3 is built from 13 residues. The germline V gene encodes CDR1 SGHTA and CDR2 FQGNSA. V was pared by 6 bases and J by 11 bases, with 12 bases of the junction left unmatched. The CDR3 nucleotides read TGTGCCAGCAGGAGGGGACAGCTATCCCCCGCTTTCTTT. Its translation is CASRRGQLSPAFF. Supplemented by reference TRBV7-2 and TRBJ1-1, the full variable domain reads GAGVSQSPSNKVTEKGKDVELRCDPISGHTALYWYRQSLGQGLEFLIYFQGNSAPDKSGLPSDRFSAERTGGSVSTLTIQRTQQEDSAVYLCASRRGQLSPAFFGQGTRLTVV.

This chain joins TRBV30 and TRBJ2-5; 10 positions agree with TRBD2. J was trimmed by 5 bases and V by 3 bases; bases with no gene match: 3. Looked up from germline, CDR1 is GTSNPN and CDR2 is SVGIG (reference sequence). The CDR3 totals 13 residues. The CDR3: CAWRAGGPETQYF. The CDR3, as DNA: TGTGCCTGGAGAGCGGGGGGGCCGGAGACCCAGTACTTC. Together with reference TRBV30 and TRBJ2-5, the CDR3 gives the full variable domain: SQTIHQWPATLVQPVGSPLSLECTVEGTSNPNLYWYRQAAGRGLQLLFYSVGIGQISSEVPQNLSASRPQDRQFILSSKKLLLSDSGFYLCAWRAGGPETQYFGPGTRLLVL.

This rearrangement joins TRBV19 to TRBJ2-7; perhaps TRBD1 as D (6 bases). Per germline, CDR1 LNHDA and CDR2 SQIVND (reference sequence). V lost 3 bases, J lost 6 bases, and 9 bases lay in between. The CDR3 sequence is 12 residues long. DNA for the CDR3: TGTGCCAGTAGTATTACAGGGACCGAGCAGTACTTC. This gives the protein CASSITGTEQYF.

The CDR3 sequence is CASSFGAGVADTQYF. The CDR3 bases are TGTGCCAGCAGCTTCGGGGCAGGGGTCGCAGATACGCAGTATTTT. This rearrangement joins TRBV5-8 to TRBJ2-3; possible D gene TRBD1, 6 bases. Looked up from germline, CDR1 is SGHTS and CDR2 is YDEGEE. This CDR3 spans 15 amino acids. V was clipped by 2 bases and J by 4 bases, with 14 bases between them.

This clone has a count of ten or more. This chain connects TRBV24-1 to TRBJ1-2; 11 positions match TRBD1. The junction had 4 bases not matched to a gene; V was cut back by 4 bases and J by 4 bases. Germline V CDR1 and CDR2: KGHDR, SFDVKD. The CDR3 is made up of 15 amino acids. The CDR3 spells CATSDPGTGGYGYTF. CDR3 nucleotides: TGTGCCACCAGTGACCCCGGGACAGGGGGCTATGGCTACACCTTC.

This clone is a singleton in its sample. This chain uses TRBV3-1 (or the pseudogene TRBV3-2) with TRBJ2-2; D gene uncertain. This CDR3 comprises 12 residues. Germline lookup yields CDR1 LGHDT and CDR2 YNNKEL (reference sequence). Trimming took 5 bases from V and 3 from J, leaving 4 bases between them. CDR3 nucleotides: TGTGCCAGCAGCGACTACACCGGGGAGCTGTTTTTT. The encoded protein is CASSDYTGELFF.

This chain connects TRBV10-3 to TRBJ1-1, with D possibly TRBD1 on 5 matching bases. The CDR3 length is 15 residues. Germline CDR1 reads ENHRY; CDR2 reads SYGVKD. Trimming removed 2 bases from V and 6 bases from J, with 16 bases in between. The CDR3 bases are TGTGCCATCAGTGAGCCGGACACTATCTACTCTGAAGCTTTCTTT. As protein: CAISEPDTIYSEAFF.

The chain has TRBV7-9 and TRBJ1-1; 7 bases line up with TRBD1. The CDR3 has 15 residues. V trimming: 5 bases; J trimming: 1 base; junction bases outside the gene matches: 7. CDR1 is SEHNR, CDR2 FQNEAQ, per germline (reference sequence). The CDR3 nucleotides read TGTGCCAGCAGCCCCAGGGACAGCCCGAACACTGAAGCTTTCTTT. It yields the protein CASSPRDSPNTEAFF.

This sequence joins TRBV10-1 and TRBJ2-1; possible D gene TRBD1, 6 bases. V was shortened by 3 bases and J by 0 bases, with 9 bases between the two germline ends. Germline CDR1 is WNHNN and CDR2 is SYGVQD (reference sequence). This CDR3 has 15 amino acids. The CDR3 nucleotides are TGCGCCAGCAGTGATACAGGGAGCTCCTACAATGAGCAGTTCTTC. It specifies CASSDTGSSYNEQFF.

V gene TRBV2 combines with J gene TRBJ1-5, with 7 nucleotides matching TRBD1. Germline assignment: CDR1 SNHLY and CDR2 FYNNEI. The CDR3 extends over 14 amino acids. The ends lost 8 bases at V and 6 bases at J; junction bases unmatched: 10. The CDR3 loop reads CASGQEAVGQPQHF. In nucleotides, the CDR3 is TGTGCCAGCGGACAGGAGGCGGTAGGTCAGCCCCAGCATTTT.

The DNA of the CDR3 is TGTGCCAGCAGCGTAGGCCGACAGAACACTGAAGCTTTCTTT. Translation gives CASSVGRQNTEAFF. V gene TRBV9 combines with J gene TRBJ1-1, with D uncertain. The CDR3 sequence is 14 residues long. Trimming stripped 0 bases from V and 1 base from J, with 7 bases between. CDR1 is SGDLS and CDR2 is YYNGEE in the germline V gene.

The chain links TRBV5-1 to TRBJ1-3; D is perhaps TRBD1 (5 bases). The CDR3 has 14 amino acids. The V gene's germline CDR1 is SGHRS and CDR2 YFSETQ. The V end was cut by 4 bases, the J end by 8 bases, with 16 bases between. CDR3 DNA: TGCGCCAGCAGCGCGGGACCTCCAGGCGACACCATATATTTT. It encodes CASSAGPPGDTIYF.

The rearrangement joins TRBV2 to TRBJ2-7, with TRBD1 matching over 9 bases. The germline CDR1 and CDR2 sequences are SNHLY and FYNNEI. The CDR3 totals 15 residues. V dropped 2 bases and J dropped 5; count of bases not matched to a gene: 7. The CDR3 DNA reads as TGTGCCAGCAGTGAAATTGTGACAGGGGGGGACGAGCAGTACTTC. It is translated as CASSEIVTGGDEQYF.

J is TRBJ1-1 and V is TRBV19; 7 nucleotides line up with TRBD1. V was clipped by 5 bases and J by 7 bases; unmatched bases: 4. The CDR3 spans 12 residues. Germline lookup yields CDR1 LNHDA and CDR2 SQIVND (reference sequence). Here the CDR3 reads CASSRQGGEAFF. In DNA form, the CDR3 reads TGTGCCAGTAGTCGACAGGGCGGTGAAGCTTTCTTT.

V and J are TRBV5-4 and TRBJ2-5, with TRBD1 matching 7 bases. The V gene end was trimmed by 4 bases and the J gene end by 2 bases; junction bases not matched to a gene: 11. Germline loops: CDR1 SGHNT, CDR2 YYREEE (reference sequence). This CDR3 spans 16 amino acids. The CDR3 spells CASSPRINRGQETQYF. DNA of the CDR3: TGTGCCAGCAGCCCCCGAATAAACAGGGGACAAGAGACCCAGTACTTC.

V and J are TRBV28 and TRBJ1-2; D is possibly TRBD1 (5 bases). This CDR3 region has 15 residues. Trimming left V 8 bases short and J 8 bases short, with 24 bases between. The germline V gene has CDR1 MDHEN and CDR2 SYDVKM. CDR3: CASRPTGTHQGGYTF. CDR3 coding DNA: TGTGCCAGCCGCCCCACCGGGACTCATCAAGGCGGCTACACCTTC.

V and J are TRBV28 and TRBJ1-6; no firm D call. Germline CDR1 reads MDHEN; CDR2 reads SYDVKM. V lost 3 bases and J lost 12, with 15 bases in between. The CDR3 is made up of 14 amino acids. CDR3 nucleotide sequence: TGTGCCAGCAGTTTTCCAACCCAGACTGGACCCCTCCACTTT. Encoded protein: CASSFPTQTGPLHF.

The V gene is TRBV6-1, the J gene TRBJ2-7; TRBD2 aligns across 9 bases. Germline CDR1 reads MNHNS; CDR2 reads SASEGT. This CDR3 region has 15 residues. Trimming cost V 2 bases and J 2 bases; bases outside gene matches: 4. For the CDR3, the DNA is TGTGCCAGCAGTGAAAATCTAGCGGGAACCTACGAGCAGTACTTC. This gives the protein CASSENLAGTYEQYF.